The 15 T cell receptor beta chains given below trace back to one sample, sequenced in a study of blood T cell repertoires in COVID-19 (dated by TCRdb to about 2020). Library preparation used the immunoSEQ multiplex PCR assay. TCRdb took this table from immuneACCESS and kept in-frame rearrangements with V and J called. Such tables lack part of the clones; where checked against another copy, unresolved V genes explain under half of the gap, and the rest is unexplained. Across this sample there are some 220,000 clones, with roughly 80% seen only once. The ten most abundant clones make up 5.5% to 8.5% of the sample. The material sequenced was peripheral blood. These TCRs come from a woman in her seventies with acute or convalescent COVID-19.

This chain connects TRBV5-1 to TRBJ1-3, with 8 bases lining up with TRBD1. Trimming at V came to 4 bases and at J to 4 bases, leaving 4 bases not matched to a gene. There are 14 residues in the CDR3. Germline V gene sequence: CDR1 SGHRS, CDR2 YFSETQ. This chain's CDR3 is CASSADRAGNTIYF. The CDR3 DNA reads as TGCGCCAGCAGCGCGGACAGGGCGGGAAACACCATATATTTT.

Note on this clone: Other DNA sequences of this sample code for an identical CDR3. The chain combines TRBV7-2 with TRBJ2-4, with 8 bases identical to TRBD2. CDR3 length: 15 amino acids. From germline, CDR1 is SGHTA and CDR2 FQGNSA. V lost 1 base and J lost 5; bases outside the gene matches: 4. The DNA of the CDR3 is TGTGCCAGCAGCTTAGTAGCGGGGCCTCAAAACATTCAGTACTTC. This translates into CASSLVAGPQNIQYF.

This chain uses TRBV4-2 with TRBJ2-1; D is ambiguous. CDR1 and CDR2 from the germline V gene are LGHNA and YNFKEQ. Deletions cut 3 bases from V and 0 bases from J, with 12 bases between. This CDR3 has 16 residues. In DNA, the CDR3 is TGTGCCAGCAGCCAGGCGGAACTATTCTCCTACAATGAGCAGTTCTTC. Translation gives CASSQAELFSYNEQFF.

The chain employs TRBV10-1 and TRBJ1-5; D gene ambiguous. Deletions cut 6 bases from V and 3 bases from J, with 12 bases between. Germline values: CDR1 WNHNN, CDR2 SYGVQD (reference sequence). The CDR3 spans 14 residues. The CDR3 DNA reads TGCGCCAGCAGAACTTCGGGGTCCAATCAGCCCCAGCATTTT. Protein sequence: CASRTSGSNQPQHF.

The V and J genes are TRBV6-1 and TRBJ1-3, with a weak D call TRBD1 (5 bases). CDR1 MNHNS and CDR2 SASEGT come from the germline V gene. The V and J ends lost 4 bases and 0 bases respectively, with 13 bases between them. The CDR3 contains 16 residues. As DNA, the CDR3 is TGTGCCAGCAGTGTCGGGGGGGGGAGCTCTGGAAACACCATATATTTT. Residues: CASSVGGGSSGNTIYF.

The V and J genes are TRBV9 and TRBJ2-5; 9 bases are shared with TRBD2. The CDR3 extends over 17 amino acids. V shed 4 bases and J 5 bases; nucleotides not matched to a gene: 15. CDR1 and CDR2 (germline): SGDLS, YYNGEE. CDR3 protein: CASSRRHSQRGVETQYF. The CDR3 DNA reads as TGTGCCAGCAGCCGTCGCCATTCCCAGCGGGGGGTGGAGACCCAGTACTTC. The variable domain in full, with the rest retrieved from reference TRBV9 and TRBJ2-5, is DSGVTQTPKHLITATGQRVTLRCSPRSGDLSVYWYQQSLDQGLQFLIQYYNGEERAKGNILERFSAQQFPDLHSELNLSSLELGDSALYFCASSRRHSQRGVETQYFGPGTRLLVL.

The genes are TRBV7-3 and TRBJ1-2; 7 bases are a match to TRBD1. Germline loops: CDR1 SGHTA, CDR2 FQGTGA. V was pared by 6 bases and J by 7 bases, with 11 bases of the junction left unmatched. The CDR3 runs to 14 residues. CDR3 DNA sequence: TGTGCCAGCAGTTCAACAGGGGCGCAAGGTGGCTACACCTTC. Encoded protein: CASSSTGAQGGYTF.

This clone was recorded only once. The chain links TRBV3-1 (or the pseudogene TRBV3-2) to TRBJ2-3; maybe TRBD2 (6 bases). The CDR3 length is 17 residues. Germline V lookup: CDR1 LGHDT, CDR2 YNNKEL (reference sequence). V lost 0 bases and J 4 bases, leaving 17 bases between the germline ends. The CDR3 is CASSQETALRGPDTQYF. The CDR3 DNA follows: TGTGCCAGCAGCCAAGAAACGGCGTTGCGGGGCCCAGATACGCAGTATTTT.

V and J are TRBV19 and TRBJ1-1, with a tentative D call TRBD1 (5 bases). The CDR3 runs to 15 residues. The V gene's germline CDR1 is LNHDA and CDR2 SQIVND (reference sequence). The V gene lost 1 base and the J gene lost 1 base, with 10 bases spanning the gap. CDR3 sequence reads: CASSIVTGQNTEAFF. In DNA form, the CDR3 reads TGTGCCAGTAGTATAGTTACAGGTCAGAACACTGAAGCTTTCTTT.

The chain is built from TRBV6-2 or TRBV6-3 and TRBJ2-1, with TRBD2 matching over 9 bases. CDR3 size: 19 residues. The V segment lost 0 bases and the J segment 0 bases; nucleotides outside the gene matches: 9. Germline V gene sequence: CDR1 MNHEY, CDR2 SVGEGT. CDR3 nucleotide sequence: TGTGCCAGCAGTTACTCTCTAGCGGGGAGGTCCTCCTCCTACAATGAGCAGTTCTTC. Its translation: CASSYSLAGRSSSYNEQFF.

The V call is TRBV7-2, the J call TRBJ2-1; 9 positions agree with TRBD2. V was pared by 5 bases and J by 6 bases, with 11 bases of the junction left unmatched. The CDR3 length is 16 residues. Germline V lookup: CDR1 SGHTA, CDR2 FQGNSA. In DNA form, the CDR3 reads TGTGCCAGCAGCAAAGGGGGCGGGAGGGATCTCAATGAGCAGTTCTTC. Protein: CASSKGGGRDLNEQFF.

This clone has only a few counts. The chain is built from TRBV2 and TRBJ2-7, with 10 bases aligning to TRBD1. This CDR3 comprises 13 residues. The V gene end was trimmed by 7 bases and the J gene end by 5 bases; junction bases not matched to a gene: 5. In germline, CDR1 is SNHLY, CDR2 FYNNEI. The CDR3 here is CASKTGGGHEQYF. CDR3 sequence (DNA): TGTGCCAGCAAGACAGGGGGCGGTCACGAGCAGTACTTC.

The chain uses TRBV6-5 and TRBJ2-7; 14 nucleotides agree with TRBD2. The J segment lost 5 bases and the V segment lost 5 bases, leaving 2 bases of the junction unmatched. The germline gives CDR1 MNHEY, CDR2 SVGAGI. The CDR3 contains 14 residues. Here the CDR3 DNA reads TGTGCCAGCAGTCCGGGACTAGCGGGGGACGAGCAGTACTTC. Translated, it gives CASSPGLAGDEQYF.

V gene TRBV7-8 combines with J gene TRBJ2-7; the match to TRBD2 covers 12 bases. The germline gives CDR1 SGHVS, CDR2 FQNEAQ. J was trimmed by 4 bases and V by 4 bases; bases with no gene match: 5. The CDR3 loop spans 15 amino acids. For the CDR3, the DNA is TGTGCCAGCAGCTCCCCCGGACTAGCGGGGTACGAGCAGTACTTC. Encoded protein: CASSSPGLAGYEQYF. The full variable domain, in which reference TRBV7-8 and TRBJ2-7 provide the parts outside the CDR3, is GAGVSQSPRYKVAKRGQDVALRCDPISGHVSLFWYQQALGQGPEFLTYFQNEAQLDKSGLPSDRFFAERPEGSVSTLKIQRTQQEDSAVYLCASSSPGLAGYEQYFGPGTRLTVT.

The chain is built from TRBV30 and TRBJ2-5; TRBD2 matches 14 bases. The CDR3 runs to 19 residues. V lost 3 bases to trimming and J lost 0 bases; unmatched junction nucleotides: 12. Per germline, CDR1 GTSNPN and CDR2 SVGIG (reference sequence). In DNA form, the CDR3 reads TGTGCCTGGAGAGCCGGACTAGCGGGGGGCCGGGGGTACCAAGAGACCCAGTACTTC. Translating gives CAWRAGLAGGRGYQETQYF.